A single sample is the source of the 27 T cell receptor beta chains below, sequenced in a study of Tregs in tolerant kidney transplant recipients. This table comes from immunoSEQ multiplex PCR, and its TCRdb copy is limited to in-frame clones, with some not included. The sample holds tens of thousands of clones, roughly 93% seen once. This material consisted of CD4+ T cells from blood, taken before the transplant. These receptors were taken from a human donor who received a combined kidney and bone marrow transplant.

The chain joins TRBV5-1 to TRBJ2-3; 11 bases agree with TRBD2. This CDR3 region has 22 residues. V was pared by 0 bases and J by 4 bases, with 22 bases of the junction left unmatched. Per germline, CDR1 SGHRS and CDR2 YFSETQ. CDR3 coding DNA: TGCGCCAGCAGCTTGGAGGTAGCGGGAGGGCCCCGGGACTCTGAAAGGCCAGATACGCAGTATTTT. It codes for CASSLEVAGGPRDSERPDTQYF.

This clone was detected once. J is TRBJ1-2 and V is TRBV18; 8 bases fit TRBD1. In germline, CDR1 is KGHSH, CDR2 LQKENI. The CDR3 has 15 amino acids. V shed 3 bases, J shed 4 bases, and the junction held 7 bases outside the gene matches. The DNA for the CDR3 is TGTGCCAGCTCACCCTCGGACAGGGCCTCCTATGGCTACACCTTC. It yields the protein CASSPSDRASYGYTF.

The V call is TRBV7-9, the J call TRBJ1-2; TRBD1 agrees at 9 bases. V dropped 0 bases and J dropped 6; count of bases not matched to a gene: 5. The germline CDR1 and CDR2 sequences are SEHNR and FQNEAQ (reference sequence). CDR3 length: 15 amino acids. The CDR3 sequence is CASSLAGTGFDGYTF. The CDR3 DNA reads TGTGCCAGCAGCTTAGCTGGGACAGGGTTTGATGGCTACACCTTC.

About this clone: Other DNA variants within this sample encode the same CDR3. CDR3 amino acids: CASSLDLAGGGEQYF. The CDR3 nucleotides are TGTGCCAGCAGCTTAGATCTAGCGGGAGGAGGCGAGCAGTACTTC. The V gene is TRBV7-2, the J gene TRBJ2-7; TRBD2 matches at 11 bases. CDR1 is SGHTA, CDR2 FQGNSA, per germline. This CDR3 has 15 amino acids. The junction had 5 bases not matched to a gene; V was cut back by 1 base and J by 6 bases.

The V and J genes are TRBV18 and TRBJ1-1, with 7 bases that match TRBD1. The junction had 9 bases not matched to a gene; V was cut back by 3 bases and J by 11 bases. Germline V gene lookup returns CDR1 KGHSH and CDR2 LQKENI. This CDR3 contains 13 residues. The DNA of the CDR3 is TGTGCCAGCTCACCCAAAGACAGGGTCGACGCTTTCTTT. Amino acid sequence: CASSPKDRVDAFF.

This chain links TRBV7-9 with TRBJ2-3; a weak D match, TRBD1 (5 bases). Between the trimmed V and J ends, which lost 5 bases and 2 bases, there was a span of 17 bases. The CDR3 totals 16 residues. Germline CDR1 reads SEHNR; CDR2 reads FQNEAQ (reference sequence). CDR3 sequence reads: CASSPGRGAPTDTQYF. The CDR3 nucleotides read TGTGCCAGCAGCCCCGGTAGGGGCGCCCCCACAGATACGCAGTATTTT.

The J gene is TRBJ1-2, the V gene TRBV7-8; no clear D. The CDR3 is made up of 15 amino acids. V was trimmed by 2 bases and J by 6 bases, leaving 16 bases between them. Germline CDR1 and CDR2: SGHVS and FQNEAQ. Here the CDR3 reads CASSLLSRGGDGYTF. The DNA for the CDR3 is TGTGCCAGCAGCTTATTGTCTCGGGGAGGCGATGGCTACACCTTC.

The genes are TRBV20-1 and TRBJ1-5; TRBD1 might be the D (5 bases). With 7 bases removed from V and 4 bases from J, the gap between germline ends came to 8 bases. CDR1 is DFQATT, CDR2 SNEGSKA, per germline (reference sequence). The CDR3 totals 11 residues. The CDR3 DNA reads as TGCAGTGTCCAGGGTAATCAGCCCCAGCATTTT. Translated: CSVQGNQPQHF.

The genes are TRBV25-1 and TRBJ2-7; a possible D gene is TRBD1 (5 bases). Germline CDR1 reads MGHDK; CDR2 reads SYGVNS. This CDR3 is built from 15 residues. V was pared by 5 bases and J by 3 bases, with 17 bases between. The CDR3 nucleotides read TGTGCCAGCAGTAAACAGGCCAGTGGCCTCTACGAGCAGTACTTC. Translation gives CASSKQASGLYEQYF.

The chain joins TRBV7-9 to TRBJ1-2; D perhaps matches TRBD1 (5 bases). Trimming pared 0 bases from V and 7 bases from J, leaving 9 bases between. Germline assignment: CDR1 SEHNR and CDR2 FQNEAQ (reference sequence). The CDR3 consists of 13 residues. The CDR3 spells CASSLATVSGYTF. The CDR3 bases are TGTGCCAGCAGCTTAGCGACAGTCTCTGGCTACACCTTC.

The chain uses TRBV15 and TRBJ2-5; no clear D gene. The CDR3 spans 15 residues. Germline assignment: CDR1 LNHNV and CDR2 YYDKDF (reference sequence). Trimming removed 6 bases from V and 3 bases from J, with 17 bases in between. CDR3 bases: TGTGCCACCAGGCCGACCTATACTACGGAAGAGACCCAGTACTTC. It yields the protein CATRPTYTTEETQYF.

Concerning this clone itself: Germline is not matched at one junction end, which may reflect a read error. This chain uses TRBV11-3 with TRBJ1-4; D remains ambiguous. Germline CDR1 SGHNT, CDR2 YENEEA. The CDR3 has 16 amino acids. The CDR3 loop is CASSLAAEGAYEKLFF. CDR3 nucleotide sequence: TGTGCCAGCAGTTTAGCGGCGGAGGGCGCTTATGAAAAACTGTTTTTT.

The gene calls are TRBV7-2 and TRBJ2-1, with 11 bases lining up with TRBD2. Germline-derived CDR1 and CDR2 are SGHTA and FQGNSA. The CDR3 runs 19 residues. V shed 5 bases and J 7 bases; nucleotides not matched to a gene: 19. CDR3 region: CASSRGRVVASGRRNEQFF. The DNA of the CDR3 is TGTGCCAGCAGCCGGGGTAGGGTTGTGGCTAGCGGGAGGAGGAATGAGCAGTTCTTC.

This clone was counted only a few times. The chain uses TRBV10-1 and TRBJ2-7, with 8 bases lining up with TRBD1. Germline V lookup: CDR1 WNHNN, CDR2 SYGVQD (reference sequence). The CDR3 sequence is 13 residues long. J was trimmed by 5 bases and V by 4 bases; bases with no gene match: 4. The DNA of the CDR3 is TGCGCCAGCAGTGCGAAGGACAGGGACGAGCAGTACTTC. Amino acids: CASSAKDRDEQYF.

V usage is TRBV19 and J usage is TRBJ1-1; 8 positions agree with TRBD1. CDR3 size: 13 residues. The V gene end was trimmed by 7 bases and the J gene end by 4 bases; junction bases not matched to a gene: 5. Germline V gene sequence: CDR1 LNHDA, CDR2 SQIVND (reference sequence). CDR3 sequence: CASTPTGATEAFF. CDR3 bases: TGTGCCAGTACCCCGACAGGGGCCACTGAAGCTTTCTTT.

This chain connects TRBV19 to TRBJ1-2; D not certain. The CDR3 sequence is 14 residues long. Looked up from germline, CDR1 is LNHDA and CDR2 is SQIVND (reference sequence). Between the trimmed V and J ends, which lost 6 bases and 4 bases, there was a span of 15 bases. The CDR3 DNA sequence: TGTGCCAGTAGAGATTCTTTGGGCCGCTATGGCTACACCTTC. Residues: CASRDSLGRYGYTF.

As regards this clone: The sample contains more than one DNA sequence encoding this CDR3. This rearrangement joins TRBV11-3 to TRBJ2-3; a possible D gene is TRBD2 (5 bases). The CDR3 is made up of 15 amino acids. Per the germline V gene, CDR1 is SGHNT and CDR2 is YENEEA. Trimming took 6 bases from V and 2 from J, leaving 15 bases between them. The CDR3 region is CASSLFPGNTDTQYF. For the CDR3, the DNA is TGTGCCAGCAGTTTATTCCCCGGGAACACAGATACGCAGTATTTT. The full variable domain, its missing parts supplied by reference TRBV11-3 and TRBJ2-3, is EAGVVQSPRYKIIEKKQPVAFWCNPISGHNTLYWYLQNLGQGPELLIRYENEEAVDDSQLPKDRFSAERLKGVDSTLKIQPAELGDSAVYLCASSLFPGNTDTQYFGPGTRLTVL.

With regard to this clone: Other nucleotide sequences from this sample produce the same CDR3. This chain links TRBV7-9 with TRBJ2-7, with 8 bases matching TRBD1. This CDR3 is 14 amino acids long. Germline V gene data show CDR1 as SEHNR and CDR2 as FQNEAQ (reference sequence). Losses at the gene ends were 6 bases for V and 3 bases for J; bases not matched to a gene: 7. This CDR3 reads CASSSRTGSYEQYF. The CDR3 DNA is TGTGCCAGCAGTTCACGGACAGGGAGCTACGAGCAGTACTTC.

This chain connects TRBV4-3 to TRBJ2-5, with TRBD2 identical over 7 bases. The germline V gene has CDR1 LGHNA and CDR2 YSLEER. After removal of 4 bases from V and 3 bases from J, the junction contained 11 bases not matched to a gene. CDR3 length: 16 residues. CDR3 bases: TGCGCCAGCAGCCCAGGACTAGGCCTAGCGGAAGAGACCCAGTACTTC. This encodes CASSPGLGLAEETQYF.

This chain uses TRBV6-6 with TRBJ2-1, with no clear D. The V gene lost 4 bases and the J gene lost 3 bases, with 13 bases spanning the gap. The CDR3 runs 15 residues. Germline CDR1 MNHNY, CDR2 SVGAGI (reference sequence). CDR3 nucleotide sequence: TGTGCCAGCAGTTTAGAACCGTCCGACTACAATGAGCAGTTCTTC. It encodes CASSLEPSDYNEQFF.

The chain is built from TRBV7-9 and TRBJ1-2; 9 nucleotides agree with TRBD1. V lost 5 bases to trimming and J lost 6 bases; unmatched junction nucleotides: 10. The V gene's germline CDR1 is SEHNR and CDR2 FQNEAQ (reference sequence). The CDR3 is made up of 15 amino acids. CDR3 protein: CASSPGTGMYDGYTF. The CDR3, as DNA: TGTGCCAGCAGCCCCGGGACAGGGATGTATGATGGCTACACCTTC.

The sample holds one count of this clone. J is TRBJ2-1 and V is TRBV9; 11 bases are shared with TRBD2. Germline V lookup: CDR1 SGDLS, CDR2 YYNGEE. The CDR3 covers 15 residues. V shed 3 bases and J 4 bases; nucleotides not matched to a gene: 3. The CDR3 loop reads CASSGGLADYNEQFF. The CDR3 DNA reads TGTGCCAGCAGCGGGGGACTAGCGGATTACAATGAGCAGTTCTTC.

The chain links TRBV5-1 to TRBJ2-7; D may be TRBD2 (5 bases). Germline V gives CDR1 SGHRS, CDR2 YFSETQ. The CDR3 is 14 amino acids. V shed 4 bases and J shed 3 bases, with 14 bases lying between them. The CDR3 is CASSQSGNIYEQYF. DNA for the CDR3: TGCGCCAGCAGCCAATCGGGGAACATCTACGAGCAGTACTTC.

The chain has TRBV2 and TRBJ1-3; tentative D call: TRBD1 (5 bases). Trimming removed 1 base at V and 3 bases at J, with 7 bases between. This CDR3 has 14 residues. Germline CDR1 SNHLY, CDR2 FYNNEI. The CDR3 DNA sequence: TGTGCCAGCAGTGAAGAAGGGGTTGGAAACACCATATATTTT. Translated, it gives CASSEEGVGNTIYF. The whole variable domain, filled in from reference TRBV2 and TRBJ1-3, reads EPEVTQTPSHQVTQMGQEVILRCVPISNHLYFYWYRQILGQKVEFLVSFYNNEISEKSEIFDDQFSVERPDGSNFTLKIRSTKLEDSAMYFCASSEEGVGNTIYFGEGSWLTVV.

The chain has TRBV5-1 and TRBJ2-1, with TRBD2 matching 15 bases. Germline V CDR1 and CDR2: SGHRS, YFSETQ. This CDR3 is 16 amino acids long. The junction had 7 bases not matched to a gene; V was cut back by 2 bases and J by 10 bases. The CDR3 here is CASSFRTSGRVKEQFF. The DNA for the CDR3 is TGCGCCAGCAGCTTTCGGACTAGCGGGAGGGTAAAAGAGCAGTTCTTC.

V and J are TRBV5-1 and TRBJ1-1, with 10 bases aligning to TRBD1. The ends lost 0 bases at V and 7 bases at J; junction bases unmatched: 3. The length of the CDR3 is 14 residues. Germline V gene data show CDR1 as SGHRS and CDR2 as YFSETQ. CDR3 region: CASSLGTGGSEAFF. As DNA, the CDR3 is TGCGCCAGCAGCTTGGGGACAGGGGGGAGTGAAGCTTTCTTT.

The chain combines TRBV7-9 with TRBJ2-2, with a weak D call TRBD2 (6 bases). V dropped 8 bases and J dropped 1 base, with 14 bases sitting between them. This CDR3 is 15 amino acids long. The germline V gene encodes CDR1 SEHNR and CDR2 FQNEAQ (reference sequence). The CDR3 sequence: CASLSGRGNTGELFF. CDR3 coding DNA: TGTGCCAGCCTGAGCGGGCGAGGGAACACCGGGGAGCTGTTTTTT.